Below, one T cell receptor (beta chain) is given with its context. Its antigen is currently unknown. These data come from a study of PD-L1 blockade in urothelial cancer. Across the study: The number of prior chemotherapy regimens per patient was 0 to 3. There were a median of approximately 150,000 T cells in blood samples.

Indicated time point: peripheral blood 6 weeks after treatment start. Patients in the study were battling locally advanced or metastatic urothelial carcinoma. Libraries were prepared by immunoSEQ multiplex PCR; TCRdb keeps only in-frame clonotypes and omits some of them. The sample includes around 69,000 clones, approximately 90% of them seen just once. Study-wide points: Tumor-associated clones in the blood of durable-benefit patients grew more at 3 weeks.

Germline assignment: CDR1 SNHLY and CDR2 FYNNEI. J gave up 0 bases and V 3 bases, and 9 bases lay outside the gene matches. CDR3 length: 17 amino acids. The sequencing used PBMCs, collected around atezolizumab (anti-PD-L1) treatment. This receptor was taken from a woman aged 80 or over with urothelial cancer. The chain has TRBV2 and TRBJ2-3; 7 nucleotides line up with TRBD1. DNA of the CDR3: TGTGCCAGCAGTGACGCTGTCACAGGGGTTAGCACAGATACGCAGTATTTT. Translating gives CASSDAVTGVSTDTQYF.